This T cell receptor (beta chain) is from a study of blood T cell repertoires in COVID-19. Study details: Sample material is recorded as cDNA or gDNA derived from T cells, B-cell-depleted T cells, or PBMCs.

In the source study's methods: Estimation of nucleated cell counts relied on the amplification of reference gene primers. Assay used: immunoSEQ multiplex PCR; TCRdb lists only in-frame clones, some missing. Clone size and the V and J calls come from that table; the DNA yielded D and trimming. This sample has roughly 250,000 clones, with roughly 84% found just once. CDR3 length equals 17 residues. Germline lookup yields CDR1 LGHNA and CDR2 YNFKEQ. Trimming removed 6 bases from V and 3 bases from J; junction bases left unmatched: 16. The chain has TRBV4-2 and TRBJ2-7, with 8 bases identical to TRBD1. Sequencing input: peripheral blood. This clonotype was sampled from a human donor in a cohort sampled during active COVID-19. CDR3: CASSPGYLRDRNYEQYF. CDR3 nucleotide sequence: TGTGCCAGCAGTCCCGGATACCTCCGGGACAGGAACTACGAGCAGTACTTC.